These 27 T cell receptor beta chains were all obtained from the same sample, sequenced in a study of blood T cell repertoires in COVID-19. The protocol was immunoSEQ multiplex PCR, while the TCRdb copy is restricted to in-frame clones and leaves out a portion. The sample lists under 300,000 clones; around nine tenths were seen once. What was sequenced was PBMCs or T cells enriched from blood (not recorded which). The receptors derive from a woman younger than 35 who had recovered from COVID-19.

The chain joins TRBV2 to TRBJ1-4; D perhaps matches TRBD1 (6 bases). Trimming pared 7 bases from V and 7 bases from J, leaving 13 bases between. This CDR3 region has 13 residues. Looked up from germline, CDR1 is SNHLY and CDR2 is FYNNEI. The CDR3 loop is CASTGGHGEKLFF. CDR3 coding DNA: TGTGCCAGCACCGGGGGGCACGGTGAAAAACTGTTTTTT.

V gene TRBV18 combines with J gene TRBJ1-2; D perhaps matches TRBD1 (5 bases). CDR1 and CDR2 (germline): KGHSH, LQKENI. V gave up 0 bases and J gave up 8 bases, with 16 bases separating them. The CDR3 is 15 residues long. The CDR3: CASSPPLGTGGGYTF. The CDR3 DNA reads TGTGCCAGCTCACCACCTCTAGGGACTGGAGGAGGCTACACCTTC.

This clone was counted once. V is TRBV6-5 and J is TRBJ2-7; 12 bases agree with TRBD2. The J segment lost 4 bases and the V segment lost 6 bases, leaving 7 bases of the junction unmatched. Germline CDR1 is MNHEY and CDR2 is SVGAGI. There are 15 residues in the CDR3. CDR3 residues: CASRKGLAGNYEQYF. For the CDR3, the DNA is TGTGCCAGCAGGAAGGGACTAGCGGGTAATTACGAGCAGTACTTC.

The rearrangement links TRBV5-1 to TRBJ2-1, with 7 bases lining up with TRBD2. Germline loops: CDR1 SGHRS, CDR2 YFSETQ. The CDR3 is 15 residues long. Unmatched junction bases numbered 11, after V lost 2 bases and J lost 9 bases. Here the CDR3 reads CASSFNAGVAGEQFF. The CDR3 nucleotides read TGCGCCAGCAGCTTTAACGCGGGAGTGGCTGGTGAGCAGTTCTTC.

Here the CDR3 reads CASSLAASGGGSYNEQFF. CDR3 nucleotide sequence: TGTGCCAGCAGCTTAGCGGCTAGCGGGGGGGGCTCCTACAATGAGCAGTTCTTC. V and J are TRBV7-6 and TRBJ2-1; 12 bases are shared with TRBD2. The CDR3 is 18 residues long. The germline CDR1 and CDR2 sequences are SGHVS and FNYEAQ. V lost 0 bases, J lost 0 bases, and 3 bases stayed unmatched.

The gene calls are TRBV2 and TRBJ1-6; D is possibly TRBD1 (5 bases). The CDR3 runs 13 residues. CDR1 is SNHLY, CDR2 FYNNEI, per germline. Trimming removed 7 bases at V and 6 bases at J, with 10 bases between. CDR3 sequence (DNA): TGTGCCAGCACGGGTCAGGGTAATTCACCCCTCCACTTT. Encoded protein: CASTGQGNSPLHF.

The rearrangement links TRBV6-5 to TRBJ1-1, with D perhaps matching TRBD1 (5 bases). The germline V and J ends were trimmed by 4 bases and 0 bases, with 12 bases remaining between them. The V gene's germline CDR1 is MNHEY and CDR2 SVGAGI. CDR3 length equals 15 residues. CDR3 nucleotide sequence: TGTGCCAGCAGTTGGGGCTTAGGCATGAACACTGAAGCTTTCTTT. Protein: CASSWGLGMNTEAFF.

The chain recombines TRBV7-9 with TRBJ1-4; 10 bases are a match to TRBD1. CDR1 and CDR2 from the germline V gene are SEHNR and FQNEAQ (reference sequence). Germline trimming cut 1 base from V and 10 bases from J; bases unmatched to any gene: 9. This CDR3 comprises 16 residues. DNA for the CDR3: TGTGCCAGCAGCTTAGGGACCACGACAGGGGGCGGAAAACTGTTTTTT. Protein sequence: CASSLGTTTGGGKLFF.

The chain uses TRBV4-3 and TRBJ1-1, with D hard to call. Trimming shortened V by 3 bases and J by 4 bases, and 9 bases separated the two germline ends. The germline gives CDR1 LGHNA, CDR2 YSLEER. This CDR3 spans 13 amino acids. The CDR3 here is CASSHGGVTEAFF. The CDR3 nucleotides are TGCGCCAGCAGCCACGGCGGAGTCACTGAAGCTTTCTTT.

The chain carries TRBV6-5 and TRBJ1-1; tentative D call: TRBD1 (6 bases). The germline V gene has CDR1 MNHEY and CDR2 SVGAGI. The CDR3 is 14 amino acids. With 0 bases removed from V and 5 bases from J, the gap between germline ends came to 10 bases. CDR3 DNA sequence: TGTGCCAGCAGTTACTCTGGGGGCTTGACTGAAGCTTTCTTT. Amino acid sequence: CASSYSGGLTEAFF.

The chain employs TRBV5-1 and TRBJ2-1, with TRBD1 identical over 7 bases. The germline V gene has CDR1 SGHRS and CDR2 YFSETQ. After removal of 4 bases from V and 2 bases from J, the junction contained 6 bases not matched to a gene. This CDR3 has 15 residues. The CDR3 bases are TGCGCCAGCAGCCCCAAACAGGGGACCTACAATGAGCAGTTCTTC. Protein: CASSPKQGTYNEQFF. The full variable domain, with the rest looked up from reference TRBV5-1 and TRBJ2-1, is KAGVTQTPRYLIKTRGQQVTLSCSPISGHRSVSWYQQTPGQGLQFLFEYFSETQRNKGNFPGRFSGRQFSNSRSEMNVSTLELGDSALYLCASSPKQGTYNEQFFGPGTRLTVL.

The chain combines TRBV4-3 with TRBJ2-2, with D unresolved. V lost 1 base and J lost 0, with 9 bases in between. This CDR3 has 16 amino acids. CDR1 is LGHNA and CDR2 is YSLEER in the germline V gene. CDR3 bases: TGCGCCAGCAGCCAAGTATGGCAGACGAACACCGGGGAGCTGTTTTTT. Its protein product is CASSQVWQTNTGELFF.

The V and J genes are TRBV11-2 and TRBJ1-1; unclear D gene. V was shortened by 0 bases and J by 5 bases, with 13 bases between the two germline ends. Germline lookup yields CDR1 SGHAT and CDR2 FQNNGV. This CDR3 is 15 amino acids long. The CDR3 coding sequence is TGTGCCAGCAGCTTAGAAAGGCAGGCGATAACTGAAGCTTTCTTT. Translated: CASSLERQAITEAFF. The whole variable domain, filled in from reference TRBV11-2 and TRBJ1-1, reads EAGVAQSPRYKIIEKRQSVAFWCNPISGHATLYWYQQILGQGPKLLIQFQNNGVVDDSQLPKDRFSAERLKGVDSTLKIQPAKLEDSAVYLCASSLERQAITEAFFGQGTRLTVV.

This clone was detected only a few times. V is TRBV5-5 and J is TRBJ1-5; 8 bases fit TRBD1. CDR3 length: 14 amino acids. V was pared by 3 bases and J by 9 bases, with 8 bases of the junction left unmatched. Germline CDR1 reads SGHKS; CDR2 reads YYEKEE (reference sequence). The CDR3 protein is CASSSMTGARPQHF. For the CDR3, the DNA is TGTGCCAGCAGCTCGATGACAGGGGCTCGGCCCCAGCATTTT. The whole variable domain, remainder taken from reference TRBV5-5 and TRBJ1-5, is DAGVTQSPTHLIKTRGQQVTLRCSPISGHKSVSWYQQVLGQGPQFIFQYYEKEERGRGNFPDRFSARQFPNYSSELNVNALLLGDSALYLCASSSMTGARPQHFGDGTRLSIL.

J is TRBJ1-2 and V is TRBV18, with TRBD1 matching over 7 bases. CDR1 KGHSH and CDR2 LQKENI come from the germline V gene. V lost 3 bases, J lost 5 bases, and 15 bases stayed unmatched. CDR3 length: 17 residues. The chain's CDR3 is CASSPDQRVTGSYGYTF. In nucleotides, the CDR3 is TGTGCCAGCTCACCCGACCAGAGAGTGACAGGGAGTTATGGCTACACCTTC.

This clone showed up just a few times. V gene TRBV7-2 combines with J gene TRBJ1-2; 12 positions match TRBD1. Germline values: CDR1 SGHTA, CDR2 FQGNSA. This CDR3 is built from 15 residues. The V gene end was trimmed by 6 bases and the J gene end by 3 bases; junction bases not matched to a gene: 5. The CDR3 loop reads CASRPGQGAYYGYTF. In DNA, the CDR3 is TGTGCCAGCAGGCCGGGACAGGGGGCCTACTATGGCTACACCTTC.

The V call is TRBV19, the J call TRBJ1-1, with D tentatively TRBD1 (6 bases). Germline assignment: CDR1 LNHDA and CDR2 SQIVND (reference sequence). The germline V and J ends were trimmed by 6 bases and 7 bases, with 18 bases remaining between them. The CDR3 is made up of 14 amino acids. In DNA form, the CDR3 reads TGTGCCAGTAGCCCTGGGGGGGGCGTGCGTGAAGCTTTCTTT. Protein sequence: CASSPGGGVREAFF.

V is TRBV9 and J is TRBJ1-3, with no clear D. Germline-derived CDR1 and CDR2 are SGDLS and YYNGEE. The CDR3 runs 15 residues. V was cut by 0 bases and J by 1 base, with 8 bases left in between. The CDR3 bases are TGTGCCAGCAGCGTAGGAGCAACGTCTGGAAACACCATATATTTT. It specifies CASSVGATSGNTIYF.

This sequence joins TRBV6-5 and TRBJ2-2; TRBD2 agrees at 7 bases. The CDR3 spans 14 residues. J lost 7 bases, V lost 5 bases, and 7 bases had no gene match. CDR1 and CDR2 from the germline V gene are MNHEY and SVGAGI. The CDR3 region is CASSPRTSIGELFF. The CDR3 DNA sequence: TGTGCCAGCAGTCCCCGGACTAGTATCGGGGAGCTGTTTTTT.

The CDR3 here is CASSLVGGTGTKGYEQYF. CDR3 sequence (DNA): TGTGCCAGCAGCTTAGTAGGGGGTACAGGGACAAAGGGCTACGAGCAGTACTTC. The chain combines TRBV7-2 with TRBJ2-7, with D possibly matching TRBD1 (6 bases). CDR3 length: 18 residues. From germline, CDR1 is SGHTA and CDR2 FQGNSA. V was clipped by 1 base and J by 3 bases, with 22 bases between them.

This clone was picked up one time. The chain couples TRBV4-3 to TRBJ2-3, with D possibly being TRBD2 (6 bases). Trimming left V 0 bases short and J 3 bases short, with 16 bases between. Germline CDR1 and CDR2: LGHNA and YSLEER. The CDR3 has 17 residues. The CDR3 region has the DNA TGCGCCAGCAGCCAAGATCGTACCGGGGGTCTGACAGATACGCAGTATTTT. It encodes CASSQDRTGGLTDTQYF.

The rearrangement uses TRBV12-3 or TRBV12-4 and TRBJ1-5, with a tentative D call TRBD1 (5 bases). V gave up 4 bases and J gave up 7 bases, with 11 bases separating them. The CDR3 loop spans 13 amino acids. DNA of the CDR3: TGTGCCAGCAGTTCGGCAGGGTTGCAGCCCCAGCATTTT. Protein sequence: CASSSAGLQPQHF.

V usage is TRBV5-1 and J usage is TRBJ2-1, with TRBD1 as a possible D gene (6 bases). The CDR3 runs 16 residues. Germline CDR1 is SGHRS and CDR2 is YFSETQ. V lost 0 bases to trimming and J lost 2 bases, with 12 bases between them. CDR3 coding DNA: TGCGCCAGCAGCTTGGAGGGGGAACCTCCCTACAATGAGCAGTTCTTC. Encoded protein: CASSLEGEPPYNEQFF.

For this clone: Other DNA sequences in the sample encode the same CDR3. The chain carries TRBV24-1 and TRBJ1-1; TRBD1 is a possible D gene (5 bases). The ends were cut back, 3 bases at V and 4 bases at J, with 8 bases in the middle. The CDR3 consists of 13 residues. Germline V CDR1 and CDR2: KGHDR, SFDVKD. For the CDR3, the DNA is TGTGCCACCAGTGATCCTAGGGGCACTGAAGCTTTCTTT. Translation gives CATSDPRGTEAFF.

CDR3 loop: CASSLGTGWQETQYF. The CDR3 nucleotides are TGTGCCAGCAGTTTGGGGACAGGGTGGCAAGAGACCCAGTACTTC. J is TRBJ2-5 and V is TRBV28; 9 bases line up with TRBD1. From germline, CDR1 is MDHEN and CDR2 SYDVKM. The CDR3 runs 15 residues. With V trimmed by 3 bases and J by 2 bases, 4 bases remained unmatched.

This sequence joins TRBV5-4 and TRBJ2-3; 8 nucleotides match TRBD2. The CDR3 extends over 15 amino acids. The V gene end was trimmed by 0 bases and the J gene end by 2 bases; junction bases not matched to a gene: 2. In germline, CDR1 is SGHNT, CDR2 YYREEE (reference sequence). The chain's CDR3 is CASSLVSGVTDTQYF. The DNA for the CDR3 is TGTGCCAGCAGCTTGGTTAGCGGGGTCACAGATACGCAGTATTTT.

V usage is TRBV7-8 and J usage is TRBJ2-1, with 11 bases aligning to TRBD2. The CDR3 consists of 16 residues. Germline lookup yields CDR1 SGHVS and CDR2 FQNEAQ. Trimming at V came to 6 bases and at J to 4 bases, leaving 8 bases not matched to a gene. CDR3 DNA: TGTGCCAGCAGACCTCTAGCGGGAGGCTTTTACAATGAGCAGTTCTTC. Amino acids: CASRPLAGGFYNEQFF.